These 5 T cell receptor beta chains were all obtained from the same sample, sequenced in a study of cytomegalovirus exposure and HLA in healthy donors. PCR involved 60 Vbeta and 13 Jbeta primers. Clones were sequenced by immunoSEQ multiplex PCR, and TCRdb holds only the in-frame ones, with some missing. The repertoire holds some 150,000 clones, with about 82% as singletons. Sequencing input: PBMCs. Every receptor here comes from a woman in her thirties in good health and CMV-seropositive.

This rearrangement joins TRBV14 to TRBJ2-3; 9 positions match TRBD2. CDR3 length: 17 amino acids. Germline CDR1 and CDR2: SGHDN and FVKESK. The V segment lost 4 bases and the J segment 2 bases; nucleotides outside the gene matches: 10. The CDR3 spells CASSRRKRGADTDTQYF. CDR3 nucleotide sequence: TGTGCCAGCAGCCGGCGAAAGCGGGGGGCCGACACAGATACGCAGTATTTT.

V gene TRBV5-1 combines with J gene TRBJ1-2, with 7 positions matching TRBD1. The germline CDR1 and CDR2 sequences are SGHRS and YFSETQ. The CDR3 sequence is 13 residues long. V lost 0 bases to trimming and J lost 8 bases; unmatched junction nucleotides: 4. CDR3 in amino acids: CASSLEGARGYTF. CDR3 DNA: TGCGCCAGCAGCTTGGAGGGGGCTCGAGGCTACACCTTC.

V gene TRBV9 combines with J gene TRBJ1-3; TRBD1 is a possible D gene (6 bases). Germline values: CDR1 SGDLS, CDR2 YYNGEE. The germline V and J ends were trimmed by 3 bases and 1 base, with 8 bases remaining between them. CDR3 length: 14 residues. CDR3 DNA: TGTGCCAGCAGCGGCAGGGGTTCTGGAAACACCATATATTTT. Residues: CASSGRGSGNTIYF.

The genes are TRBV16 and TRBJ1-1; D is undetermined. Germline V gene lookup returns CDR1 KGHSY and CDR2 FQNENV. The CDR3 has 15 residues. Between the trimmed V and J ends, which lost 2 bases and 7 bases, there was a span of 17 bases. CDR3: CASSQQRIGVDEAFF. The CDR3 DNA sequence: TGTGCCAGCAGCCAACAACGCATCGGGGTTGATGAAGCTTTCTTT. Complete variable domain (other parts from reference TRBV16 and TRBJ1-1): GEEVAQTPKHLVRGEGQKAKLYCAPIKGHSYVFWYQQVLKNEFKFLISFQNENVFDETGMPKERFSAKCLPNSPCSLEIQATKLEDSAVYFCASSQQRIGVDEAFFGQGTRLTVV.

The gene calls are TRBV20-1 and TRBJ1-2; D is unresolved. V dropped 5 bases and J dropped 8 bases, with 12 bases sitting between them. Germline V gene sequence: CDR1 DFQATT, CDR2 SNEGSKA (reference sequence). The CDR3 is 11 residues long. The CDR3 nucleotides are TGCAGTGCTTCGAGGGTCGAGGGCTACACCTTC. It translates to CSASRVEGYTF.